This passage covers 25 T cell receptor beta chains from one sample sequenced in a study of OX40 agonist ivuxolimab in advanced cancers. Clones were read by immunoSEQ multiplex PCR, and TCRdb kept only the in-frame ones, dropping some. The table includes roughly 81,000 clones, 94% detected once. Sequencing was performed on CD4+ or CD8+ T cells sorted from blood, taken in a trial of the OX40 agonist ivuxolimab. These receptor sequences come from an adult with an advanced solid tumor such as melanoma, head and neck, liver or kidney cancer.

The CDR3 region is CASSLALGTITDTQYF. CDR3 bases: TGTGCCAGCAGCTTAGCCCTCGGGACGATCACAGATACGCAGTATTTT. The gene calls are TRBV11-2 and TRBJ2-3, with D tentatively TRBD1 or TRBD2 (5 bases each). V dropped 1 base and J dropped 2 bases, with 13 bases sitting between them. The CDR3 extends over 16 amino acids. CDR1 is SGHAT and CDR2 is FQNNGV in the germline V gene.

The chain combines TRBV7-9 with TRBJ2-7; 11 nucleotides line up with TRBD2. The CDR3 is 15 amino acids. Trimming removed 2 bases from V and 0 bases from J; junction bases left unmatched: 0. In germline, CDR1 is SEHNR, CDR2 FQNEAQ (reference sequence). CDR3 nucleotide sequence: TGTGCCAGCAGCTTAACTAGCGGGAGCTCCTACGAGCAGTACTTC. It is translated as CASSLTSGSSYEQYF.

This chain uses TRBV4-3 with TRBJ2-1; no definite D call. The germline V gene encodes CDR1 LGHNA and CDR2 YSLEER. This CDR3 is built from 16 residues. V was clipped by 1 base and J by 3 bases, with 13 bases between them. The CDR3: CASSQGTVRVYNEQFF. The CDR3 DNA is TGCGCCAGCAGCCAAGGGACCGTTCGGGTCTACAATGAGCAGTTCTTC.

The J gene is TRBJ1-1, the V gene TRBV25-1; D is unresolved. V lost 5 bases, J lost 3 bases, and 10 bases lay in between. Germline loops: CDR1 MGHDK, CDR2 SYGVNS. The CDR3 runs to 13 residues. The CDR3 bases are TGTGCCAGCAGTTTACAGCCACACACTGAAGCTTTCTTT. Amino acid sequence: CASSLQPHTEAFF. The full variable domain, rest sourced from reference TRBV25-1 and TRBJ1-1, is EADIYQTPRYLVIGTGKKITLECSQTMGHDKMYWYQQDPGMELHLIHYSYGVNSTEKGDLSSESTVSRIRTEHFPLTLESARPSHTSQYLCASSLQPHTEAFFGQGTRLTVV.

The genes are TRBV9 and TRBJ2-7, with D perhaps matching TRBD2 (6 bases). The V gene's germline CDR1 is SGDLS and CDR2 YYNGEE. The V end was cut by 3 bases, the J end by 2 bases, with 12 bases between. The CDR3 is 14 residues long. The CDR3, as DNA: TGTGCCAGCAGCGAAGGGGACTCTGCCTACGAGCAGTACTTC. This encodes CASSEGDSAYEQYF.

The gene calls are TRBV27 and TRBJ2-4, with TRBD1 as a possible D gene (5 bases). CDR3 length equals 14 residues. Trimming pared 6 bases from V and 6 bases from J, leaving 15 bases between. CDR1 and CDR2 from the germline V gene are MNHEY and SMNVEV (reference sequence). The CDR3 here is CASSLQVYGNIQYF. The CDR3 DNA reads TGTGCCAGCAGCCTACAGGTGTATGGAAACATTCAGTACTTC.

The chain's CDR3 is CATSRTTGTSGNIQYF. The CDR3 nucleotides read TGTGCCACCAGCAGAACTACCGGGACTAGCGGTAATATCCAGTACTTC. The rearrangement joins TRBV15 to TRBJ2-5; 11 bases agree with TRBD2. Germline lookup yields CDR1 LNHNV and CDR2 YYDKDF (reference sequence). CDR3 length: 16 residues. Trimming at V came to 2 bases and at J to 10 bases, leaving 12 bases not matched to a gene.

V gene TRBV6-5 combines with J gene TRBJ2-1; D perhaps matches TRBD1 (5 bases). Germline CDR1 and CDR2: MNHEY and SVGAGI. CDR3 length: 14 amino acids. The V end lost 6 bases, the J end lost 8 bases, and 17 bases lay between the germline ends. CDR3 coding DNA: TGTGCCAGCAGCCCACCGGTGGGGCCTGATGAGCAGTTCTTC. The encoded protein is CASSPPVGPDEQFF.

The CDR3 DNA is TGTGCCAGCAGCTTGGCCGGACGGCGGCTAAGGGACAATGAGCAGTTCTTC. Protein sequence: CASSLAGRRLRDNEQFF. The chain uses TRBV5-8 and TRBJ2-1; D is uncertain. Germline V gene data show CDR1 as SGHTS and CDR2 as YDEGEE. Trimming pared 0 bases from V and 5 bases from J, leaving 18 bases between. This CDR3 comprises 17 residues. Variable domain in full (rest from reference TRBV5-8 and TRBJ2-1): EAGVTQSPTHLIKTRGQQATLRCSPISGHTSVYWYQQALGLGLQFLLWYDEGEERNRGNFPPRFSGRQFPNYSSELNVNALELEDSALYLCASSLAGRRLRDNEQFFGPGTRLTVL.

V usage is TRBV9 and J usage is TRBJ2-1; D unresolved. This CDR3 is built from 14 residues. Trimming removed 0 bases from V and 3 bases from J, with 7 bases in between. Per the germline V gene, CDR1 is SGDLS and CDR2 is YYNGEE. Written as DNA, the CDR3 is TGTGCCAGCAGCGTAGCCGAAGGCTACAATGAGCAGTTCTTC. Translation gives CASSVAEGYNEQFF.

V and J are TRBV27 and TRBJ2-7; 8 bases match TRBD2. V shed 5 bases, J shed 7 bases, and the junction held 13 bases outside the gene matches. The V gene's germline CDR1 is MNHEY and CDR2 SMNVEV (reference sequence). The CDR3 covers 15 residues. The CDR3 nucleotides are TGTGCCAGCAGTCCCTCCCCCGGGAGGGCCGGTGAGCAGTACTTC. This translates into CASSPSPGRAGEQYF.

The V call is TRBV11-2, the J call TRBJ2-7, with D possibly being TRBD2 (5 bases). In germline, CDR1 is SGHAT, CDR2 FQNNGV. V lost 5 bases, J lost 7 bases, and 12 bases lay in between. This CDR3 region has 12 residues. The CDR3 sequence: CASSDLRREQYF. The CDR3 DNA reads TGTGCCAGCAGCGACCTAAGGAGGGAGCAGTACTTC.

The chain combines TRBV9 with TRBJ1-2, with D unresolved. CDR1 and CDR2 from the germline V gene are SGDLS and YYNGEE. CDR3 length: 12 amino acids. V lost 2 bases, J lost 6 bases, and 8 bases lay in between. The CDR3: CASSVDSNGYTF. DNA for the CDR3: TGTGCCAGCAGCGTCGACTCGAATGGCTACACCTTC.

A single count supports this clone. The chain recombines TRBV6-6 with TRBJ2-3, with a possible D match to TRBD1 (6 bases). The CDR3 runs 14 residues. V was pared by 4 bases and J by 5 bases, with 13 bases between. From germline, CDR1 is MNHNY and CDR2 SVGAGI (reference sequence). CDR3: CASSSGVSVDTQYF. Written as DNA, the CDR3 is TGTGCCAGCAGTTCAGGGGTTTCGGTAGATACGCAGTATTTT.

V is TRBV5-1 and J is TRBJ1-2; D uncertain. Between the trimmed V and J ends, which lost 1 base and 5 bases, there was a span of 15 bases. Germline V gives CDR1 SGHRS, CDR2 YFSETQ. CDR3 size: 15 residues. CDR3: CASSLFLGGKYGYTF. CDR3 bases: TGCGCCAGCAGCTTGTTCTTGGGAGGGAAGTATGGCTACACCTTC.

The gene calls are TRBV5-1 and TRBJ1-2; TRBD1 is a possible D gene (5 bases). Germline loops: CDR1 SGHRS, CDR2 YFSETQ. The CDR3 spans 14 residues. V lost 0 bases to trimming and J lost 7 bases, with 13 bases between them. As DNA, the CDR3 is TGCGCCAGCAGCTTGGATAGGGACCCCGGTGGCTACACCTTC. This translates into CASSLDRDPGGYTF.

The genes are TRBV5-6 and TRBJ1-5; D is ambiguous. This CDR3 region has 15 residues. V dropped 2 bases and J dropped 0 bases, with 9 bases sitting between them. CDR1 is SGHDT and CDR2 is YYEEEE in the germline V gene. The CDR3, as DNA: TGTGCCAGCAGCTTTTTAACAGATAGCAATCAGCCCCAGCATTTT. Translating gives CASSFLTDSNQPQHF.

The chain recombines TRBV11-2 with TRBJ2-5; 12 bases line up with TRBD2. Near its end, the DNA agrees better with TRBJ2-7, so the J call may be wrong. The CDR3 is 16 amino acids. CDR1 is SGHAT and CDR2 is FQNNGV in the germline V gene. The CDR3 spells CASSIPGLAGLYEQYF. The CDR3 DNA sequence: TGTGCCAGCAGCATCCCGGGACTAGCGGGTCTCTACGAGCAGTACTTC.

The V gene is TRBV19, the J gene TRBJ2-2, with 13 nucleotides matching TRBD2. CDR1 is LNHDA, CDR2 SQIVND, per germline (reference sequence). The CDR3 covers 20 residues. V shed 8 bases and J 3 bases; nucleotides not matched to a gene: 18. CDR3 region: CASGGLAGDWIQVDTGELFF. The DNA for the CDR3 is TGTGCCAGTGGAGGACTAGCGGGAGATTGGATTCAAGTGGACACCGGGGAGCTGTTTTTT.

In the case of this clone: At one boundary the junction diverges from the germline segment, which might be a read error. This CDR3 reads CASSAWTGVNVLTF. The CDR3 DNA reads as TGTGCCAGCAGTGCCTGGACAGGGGTCAACGTCCTGACTTTC. J is TRBJ2-6 and V is TRBV2; 9 bases agree with TRBD1. Germline V gene sequence: CDR1 SNHLY, CDR2 FYNNEI. There are 14 residues in the CDR3.

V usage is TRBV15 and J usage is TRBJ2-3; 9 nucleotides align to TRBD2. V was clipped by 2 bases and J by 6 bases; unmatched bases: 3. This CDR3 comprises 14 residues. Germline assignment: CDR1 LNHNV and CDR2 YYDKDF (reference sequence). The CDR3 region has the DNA TGTGCCACCAGCAGAAGGCGGGAGGGGGATACGCAGTATTTT. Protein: CATSRRREGDTQYF. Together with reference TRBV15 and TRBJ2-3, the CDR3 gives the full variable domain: DAMVIQNPRYQVTQFGKPVTLSCSQTLNHNVMYWYQQKSSQAPKLLFHYYDKDFNNEADTPDNFQSRRPNTSFCFLDIRSPGLGDTAMYLCATSRRREGDTQYFGPGTRLTVL.

CDR3 sequence reads: CASTPGYGYTF. Written as DNA, the CDR3 is TGTGCCAGCACTCCTGGCTATGGCTACACCTTC. The rearrangement uses TRBV6-5 and TRBJ1-2; no reliable D call. Germline V gene sequence: CDR1 MNHEY, CDR2 SVGAGI. The CDR3 extends over 11 amino acids. The V and J ends lost 7 bases and 4 bases respectively, with 7 bases between them.

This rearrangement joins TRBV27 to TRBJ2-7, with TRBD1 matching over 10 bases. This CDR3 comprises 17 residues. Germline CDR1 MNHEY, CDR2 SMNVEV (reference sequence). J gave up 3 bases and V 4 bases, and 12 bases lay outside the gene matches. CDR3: CASSSPTGTGAGYEQYF. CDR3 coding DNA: TGTGCCAGCAGTTCGCCGACCGGGACAGGGGCAGGCTACGAGCAGTACTTC.

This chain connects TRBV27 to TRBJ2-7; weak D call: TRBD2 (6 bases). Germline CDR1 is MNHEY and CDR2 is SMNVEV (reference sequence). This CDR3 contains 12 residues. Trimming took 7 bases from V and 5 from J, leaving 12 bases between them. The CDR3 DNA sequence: TGTGCCAGCATCTCCGGGAGAAACGAGCAGTACTTC. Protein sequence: CASISGRNEQYF.

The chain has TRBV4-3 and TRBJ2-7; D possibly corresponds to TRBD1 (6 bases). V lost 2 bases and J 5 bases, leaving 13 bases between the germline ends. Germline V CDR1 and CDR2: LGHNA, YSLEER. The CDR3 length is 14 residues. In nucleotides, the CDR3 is TGCGCCAGCAGCCAACGGGCAGGGGACGACGAGCAGTACTTC. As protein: CASSQRAGDDEQYF.